Below are 21 T cell receptor beta chains sequenced from a single sample in a study of CD8+CD57+ T cells in acquired aplastic anemia. Using genomic DNA as the template, TCR beta VDJ and CDR3 profiling was carried out. One entry per CDR3 protein results from TCRdb running MiXCR on the reads. The table includes some 120,000 distinct CDR3 sequences, roughly 50% detected once. The sequenced sample was sorted CD4+, CD8+, or CD8+CD57+ T cells (not recorded which) from PBMCs. The receptors originated from a human donor in good health, serving as a control.

The V and J genes are TRBV7-6 and TRBJ2-7; weak D call: TRBD1 (6 bases). Germline lookup yields CDR1 SGHVS and CDR2 FNYEAQ. V was pared by 1 base and J by 2 bases, with 12 bases between. The CDR3 totals 15 residues. This chain's CDR3 is CASSLGGHPTYEQYV. CDR3 sequence (DNA): TGTGCCAGCAGCTTAGGGGGACACCCGACCTACGAGCAGTACGTC.

The J gene is TRBJ2-1, the V gene TRBV20-1; 12 bases match TRBD2. CDR3 length: 14 residues. Germline V gives CDR1 DFQATT, CDR2 SNEGSKA (reference sequence). J was trimmed by 8 bases and V by 7 bases; bases with no gene match: 9. This chain's CDR3 is CSVTGLAGNHEQFF. The CDR3 DNA reads as TGCAGTGTAACTGGACTAGCGGGGAACCATGAGCAGTTCTTC.

In this sample, this clonotype turned up many times. The chain joins TRBV20-1 to TRBJ1-4; D is uncertain. Trimming cost V 1 base and J 8 bases, with 14 bases left between them. Germline V gene sequence: CDR1 DFQATT, CDR2 SNEGSKA (reference sequence). This CDR3 has 14 amino acids. CDR3 loop: CSARVHGPSEKLFF. The CDR3 nucleotides are TGCAGTGCTAGAGTCCACGGGCCCTCAGAAAAACTGTTTTTT.

Here the CDR3 reads CSVASGGTTDTQYF. In nucleotides, the CDR3 is TGCAGCGTTGCGTCGGGGGGAACCACAGATACGCAGTATTTT. V usage is TRBV29-1 and J usage is TRBJ2-3; 7 nucleotides match TRBD2. Per germline, CDR1 SQVTM and CDR2 ANQGSEA. V shed 4 bases and J 2 bases; nucleotides not matched to a gene: 6. CDR3 length equals 14 residues.

The CDR3 nucleotides are TGTGCTAGCCGGACCGGGACCTACGAGCAGTACTTC. Translating gives CASRTGTYEQYF. The chain recombines TRBV7-2 with TRBJ2-7, with a weak D call TRBD2 (5 bases). This CDR3 is 12 amino acids long. Germline CDR1 SGHTA, CDR2 FQGNSA.

This clonotype was counted only a few times. The chain uses TRBV2 and TRBJ1-1; TRBD1 is a possible D gene (5 bases). From germline, CDR1 is SNHLY and CDR2 FYNNEI. The V gene lost 7 bases and the J gene lost 6 bases, with 12 bases spanning the gap. The CDR3 runs 12 residues. CDR3 residues: CASIDSGAEAFF. The CDR3 region has the DNA TGTGCCAGCATAGACAGCGGGGCTGAAGCTTTCTTT.

CDR3 region: CSAINPGMYSFSYEQYF. The CDR3 DNA is TGCAGTGCTATAAACCCCGGGATGTACAGCTTTTCCTACGAGCAGTACTTC. V and J are TRBV20-1 and TRBJ2-7, with D maybe TRBD2 (5 bases). V gave up 4 bases and J gave up 1 base, with 23 bases separating them. Germline V gives CDR1 DFQATT, CDR2 SNEGSKA (reference sequence). The CDR3 sequence is 17 residues long.

This clonotype was seen a few times. The rearrangement joins TRBV9 to TRBJ2-5, with TRBD2 matching over 12 bases. The CDR3 consists of 18 residues. J lost 2 bases, V lost 7 bases, and 15 bases had no gene match. Germline V lookup: CDR1 SGDLS, CDR2 YYNGEE. CDR3 amino acids: CASSPPGLAGTKQETQYF. The CDR3 coding sequence is TGTGCCAGCTCACCACCTGGACTAGCGGGGACTAAGCAAGAGACCCAGTACTTC.

V is TRBV10-3 and J is TRBJ2-5, with TRBD2 matching 9 bases. The CDR3 length is 16 residues. The germline V gene encodes CDR1 ENHRY and CDR2 SYGVKD. The trim removed 0 bases at V and 2 bases at J, leaving 4 bases unmatched. CDR3 coding DNA: TGTGCCATCAGTGAGTCGGCTAGCGGGGTACAAGAGACCCAGTACTTC. Translation gives CAISESASGVQETQYF.

The table lists this clonotype with many counts. This rearrangement joins TRBV11-1 to TRBJ1-6; weak D call: TRBD1 (6 bases). Germline CDR1 reads SGHAT; CDR2 reads FQDESV (reference sequence). Deletions cut 5 bases from V and 7 bases from J, with 21 bases between. This CDR3 region has 17 residues. This CDR3 is CASSPSSGTRSNSPLHF. The CDR3, as DNA: TGTGCCAGCAGCCCCTCCTCAGGGACACGGTCCAATTCACCCCTCCACTTT.

This clonotype was recorded many times. This sequence joins TRBV7-9 and TRBJ1-5; D unclear. With 1 base removed from V and 0 bases from J, the gap between germline ends came to 7 bases. The CDR3 length is 15 residues. Germline CDR1 reads SEHNR; CDR2 reads FQNEAQ (reference sequence). CDR3 in amino acids: CASSLGSRSNQPQHF. For the CDR3, the DNA is TGTGCCAGCAGCTTAGGGTCGCGTAGCAATCAGCCCCAGCATTTT. Full variable domain (rest looked up from reference TRBV7-9 and TRBJ1-5): DTGVSQNPRHKITKRGQNVTFRCDPISEHNRLYWYRQTLGQGPEFLTYFQNEAQLEKSRLLSDRFSAERPKGSFSTLEIQRTEQGDSAMYLCASSLGSRSNQPQHFGDGTRLSIL.

The CDR3 spells CSARIAGGLNEQYF. In DNA form, the CDR3 reads TGCAGTGCTAGGATAGCGGGGGGGCTAAACGAGCAGTACTTC. The chain carries TRBV20-1 and TRBJ2-7, with 11 bases identical to TRBD2. V lost 3 bases and J lost 5; bases outside the gene matches: 6. The CDR3 has 14 residues. Germline V gene lookup returns CDR1 DFQATT and CDR2 SNEGSKA (reference sequence).

The chain is built from TRBV2 and TRBJ2-7, with D perhaps assigned TRBD1 or TRBD2 (5 bases each). This CDR3 is 15 amino acids long. Germline V CDR1 and CDR2: SNHLY, FYNNEI. Trimming removed 4 bases at V and 2 bases at J, with 15 bases between. CDR3 protein: CASSAGRDAAYEQYF. The CDR3 DNA is TGTGCCAGCAGTGCGGGAAGGGACGCGGCCTACGAGCAGTACTTC. The variable domain in full, with the rest retrieved from reference TRBV2 and TRBJ2-7, is EPEVTQTPSHQVTQMGQEVILRCVPISNHLYFYWYRQILGQKVEFLVSFYNNEISEKSEIFDDQFSVERPDGSNFTLKIRSTKLEDSAMYFCASSAGRDAAYEQYFGPGTRLTVT.

This clonotype showed up many times. The chain employs TRBV7-2 and TRBJ2-3; 7 bases line up with TRBD1. The CDR3 is made up of 15 amino acids. From germline, CDR1 is SGHTA and CDR2 FQGNSA. J gave up 6 bases and V 5 bases, and 11 bases lay outside the gene matches. CDR3 coding DNA: TGTGCCAGCAGCCCTCGGACAGGACGTTCGGATACGCAGTATTTT. Amino acid sequence: CASSPRTGRSDTQYF.

This clonotype was picked up many times. The chain combines TRBV7-9 with TRBJ2-7; 9 positions agree with TRBD1. The CDR3 extends over 11 amino acids. V lost 5 bases to trimming and J lost 11 bases; unmatched junction nucleotides: 4. In germline, CDR1 is SEHNR, CDR2 FQNEAQ (reference sequence). CDR3 nucleotide sequence: TGTGCCAGCAGCCCCTGGACAGGGGAGTACTTC. Encoded protein: CASSPWTGEYF.

V gene TRBV11-1 combines with J gene TRBJ2-6, with D maybe TRBD1 (6 bases). Per the germline V gene, CDR1 is SGHAT and CDR2 is FQDESV (reference sequence). Trimming stripped 5 bases from V and 0 bases from J, with 11 bases between. The CDR3 contains 16 residues. CDR3 DNA: TGTGCCAGCAGCCGCGGACAGATCTCTGGGGCCAACGTCCTGACTTTC. This encodes CASSRGQISGANVLTF.

This clonotype was seen at least ten times. The chain carries TRBV12-3 or TRBV12-4 and TRBJ1-1; 8 positions agree with TRBD1. The CDR3 is 13 residues long. Trimming at V came to 6 bases and at J to 9 bases, leaving 9 bases not matched to a gene. The CDR3 bases are TGTGCCAGCAGCCGCGCTCAGGGGGCGAAAGCTTTCTTT. Translating gives CASSRAQGAKAFF.

The V call is TRBV10-3, the J call TRBJ1-5, with D hard to call. V lost 5 bases and J lost 4, with 12 bases in between. The germline V gene encodes CDR1 ENHRY and CDR2 SYGVKD. The length of the CDR3 is 14 residues. The CDR3 is CAISKDRGNQPQHF. CDR3 DNA: TGTGCCATCAGTAAGGATCGGGGAAATCAGCCCCAGCATTTT.

This clonotype was observed many times. The V gene is TRBV12-5, the J gene TRBJ1-1, with 7 positions matching TRBD1. Unmatched junction bases numbered 4, after V lost 7 bases and J lost 2 bases. This CDR3 has 13 amino acids. CDR1 is LGHNT and CDR2 is FRNRAP in the germline V gene. In DNA, the CDR3 is TGTGCTAGTGCCAGGGACAGCAACACTGAAGCTTTCTTT. Its translation is CASARDSNTEAFF.

This clonotype was seen only a few times. The chain is built from TRBV2 and TRBJ2-5; TRBD2 aligns across 9 bases. This CDR3 is built from 15 residues. Looked up from germline, CDR1 is SNHLY and CDR2 is FYNNEI. V lost 0 bases, J lost 1 base, and 0 bases stayed unmatched. The CDR3 bases are TGTGCCAGCAGTGAAGCGCGGGGGGGCCAAGAGACCCAGTACTTC. Protein product: CASSEARGGQETQYF.

This chain links TRBV7-9 with TRBJ1-4, with a weak D call TRBD1 (5 bases). The germline V gene has CDR1 SEHNR and CDR2 FQNEAQ (reference sequence). V gave up 5 bases and J gave up 10 bases, with 20 bases separating them. The CDR3 is made up of 15 amino acids. CDR3 sequence: CASSMPGYQGGKLFF. CDR3 DNA: TGTGCCAGCAGCATGCCAGGGTACCAGGGTGGAAAACTGTTTTTT.